These 27 T cell receptor beta chains share one sample of origin, sequenced in a study of T cells in localized non-small cell lung cancer. Clones were sequenced by immunoSEQ multiplex PCR, and TCRdb holds only the in-frame ones, with some missing. This repertoire shows more than 45,000 clones, roughly 88% found once; its top ten account for under 20%. The specimen was peripheral blood, collected before any cancer treatment. These receptors all come from a male donor aged 60 or over with stage III squamous cell lung carcinoma.

The chain carries TRBV5-1 and TRBJ2-2, with a weak D call TRBD1 (6 bases). The CDR3 covers 16 residues. The germline V and J ends were trimmed by 3 bases and 1 base, with 13 bases remaining between them. Germline values: CDR1 SGHRS, CDR2 YFSETQ. This CDR3 reads CASSSGTRRNTGELFF. The CDR3 nucleotides are TGCGCCAGCAGCTCCGGGACAAGACGGAACACCGGGGAGCTGTTTTTT.

The chain combines TRBV5-4 with TRBJ1-3; TRBD1 aligns across 7 bases. This CDR3 has 14 residues. The germline CDR1 and CDR2 sequences are SGHNT and YYREEE (reference sequence). The trim removed 5 bases at V and 4 bases at J, leaving 6 bases unmatched. CDR3 nucleotides: TGTGCCAGCAGTCACCGGGACAGCGGAAACACCATATATTTT. It encodes CASSHRDSGNTIYF.

The chain joins TRBV18 to TRBJ2-2, with D possibly matching TRBD2 (5 bases). Germline V gives CDR1 KGHSH, CDR2 LQKENI. V was pared by 0 bases and J by 6 bases, with 11 bases between. CDR3 length: 15 amino acids. CDR3 amino acids: CASSPPNLRAGELFF. CDR3 in DNA: TGTGCCAGCTCACCACCGAACCTGAGGGCCGGGGAGCTGTTTTTT.

V and J are TRBV9 and TRBJ1-6; D is uncertain. V shed 0 bases and J shed 6 bases, with 7 bases lying between them. CDR3 length equals 14 residues. In germline, CDR1 is SGDLS, CDR2 YYNGEE. CDR3 loop: CASSVVGSNSPLHF. The CDR3 DNA sequence: TGTGCCAGCAGCGTAGTCGGGAGTAATTCACCCCTCCACTTT. The complete variable domain, with remaining parts taken from reference TRBV9 and TRBJ1-6, reads DSGVTQTPKHLITATGQRVTLRCSPRSGDLSVYWYQQSLDQGLQFLIQYYNGEERAKGNILERFSAQQFPDLHSELNLSSLELGDSALYFCASSVVGSNSPLHFGNGTRLTVT.

The J gene is TRBJ1-2, the V gene TRBV29-1, with a tentative D call TRBD1 (6 bases). The CDR3 is 13 residues long. Germline V gene sequence: CDR1 SQVTM, CDR2 ANQGSEA. Trimming left V 7 bases short and J 8 bases short, with 20 bases between. The CDR3: CSAGDVGGGGYTF. The CDR3 nucleotides read TGCAGCGCGGGGGATGTGGGGGGCGGCGGCTACACCTTC.

Here the CDR3 DNA reads TGTGCCAGCAGTTTAACCAGCAAGGGCTACACCTTC. It translates to CASSLTSKGYTF. This chain links TRBV28 with TRBJ1-2, with unresolved D. Germline V gene sequence: CDR1 MDHEN, CDR2 SYDVKM. V shed 2 bases and J shed 8 bases, with 9 bases lying between them. The CDR3 length is 12 residues.

The chain links TRBV27 to TRBJ2-7; TRBD2 aligns across 8 bases. The CDR3 runs to 15 residues. CDR1 and CDR2 (germline): MNHEY, SMNVEV (reference sequence). Losses at the gene ends were 2 bases for V and 2 bases for J; bases not matched to a gene: 5. The chain's CDR3 is CASSLLAGGTYEQYF. The CDR3 DNA follows: TGTGCCAGCAGTTTACTGGCGGGAGGTACCTACGAGCAGTACTTC.

This clone was detected only once. The V and J genes are TRBV5-1 and TRBJ2-3; D uncertain. Trimming removed 4 bases from V and 7 bases from J, with 7 bases in between. Germline V gives CDR1 SGHRS, CDR2 YFSETQ. The CDR3 loop spans 11 amino acids. CDR3: CASSTGNTQYF. CDR3 bases: TGCGCCAGCAGCACTGGAAATACGCAGTATTTT.

The chain has TRBV29-1 and TRBJ1-3, with a tentative D call TRBD1 (5 bases). Germline V lookup: CDR1 SQVTM, CDR2 ANQGSEA. V dropped 6 bases and J dropped 0 bases, with 9 bases sitting between them. The CDR3 is made up of 13 amino acids. CDR3 in DNA: TGCAGCGTCCCGGGACCCTCTGGAAACACCATATATTTT. This gives the protein CSVPGPSGNTIYF. Complete variable domain (other parts from reference TRBV29-1 and TRBJ1-3): SAVISQKPSRDICQRGTSLTIQCQVDSQVTMMFWYRQQPGQSLTLIATANQGSEATYESGFVIDKFPISRPNLTFSTLTVSNMSPEDSSIYLCSVPGPSGNTIYFGEGSWLTVV.

The chain employs TRBV2 and TRBJ2-5; 11 bases align to TRBD2. There are 14 residues in the CDR3. Germline assignment: CDR1 SNHLY and CDR2 FYNNEI. V trimming: 2 bases; J trimming: 5 bases; junction bases outside the gene matches: 1. For the CDR3, the DNA is TGTGCCAGCAGTGAAACTAGCGGGGGTGAGACCCAGTACTTC. It is translated as CASSETSGGETQYF. The entire variable domain, with the rest obtained from reference TRBV2 and TRBJ2-5, is as follows: EPEVTQTPSHQVTQMGQEVILRCVPISNHLYFYWYRQILGQKVEFLVSFYNNEISEKSEIFDDQFSVERPDGSNFTLKIRSTKLEDSAMYFCASSETSGGETQYFGPGTRLLVL.

Worth noting for this clone: The same CDR3 also results from other DNA sequences found in this sample. The chain has TRBV27 and TRBJ1-4; 9 nucleotides agree with TRBD1. CDR1 and CDR2 (germline): MNHEY, SMNVEV (reference sequence). With 8 bases clipped from V and 0 bases from J, the junction kept 1 base outside the gene matches. This CDR3 comprises 14 residues. CDR3 DNA sequence: TGTGCCAGCCGGGACAGGGCAACTAATGAAAAACTGTTTTTT. Protein product: CASRDRATNEKLFF.

The V call is TRBV29-1, the J call TRBJ1-3; TRBD1 matches at 8 bases. The CDR3 extends over 11 amino acids. Losses at the gene ends were 6 bases for V and 8 bases for J; bases not matched to a gene: 3. Per germline, CDR1 SQVTM and CDR2 ANQGSEA. Here the CDR3 reads CSVNRGDTIYF. CDR3 DNA sequence: TGCAGCGTCAACAGGGGGGACACCATATATTTT.

This chain links TRBV7-2 with TRBJ1-5, with no clear D. Germline loops: CDR1 SGHTA, CDR2 FQGNSA. CDR3 length: 13 residues. V was cut by 5 bases and J by 8 bases, with 13 bases left in between. Here the CDR3 reads CASSKNWYEPQHF. CDR3 DNA sequence: TGTGCCAGCAGCAAGAATTGGTATGAGCCCCAGCATTTT.

This clone showed up just once. The chain links TRBV7-7 to TRBJ2-5; tentative D call: TRBD2 (6 bases). V lost 1 base and J lost 5, with 11 bases in between. This CDR3 spans 14 amino acids. Germline CDR1 reads SSHAT; CDR2 reads FNYEAQ (reference sequence). The CDR3 DNA reads TGTGCCAGCAGCTTAGGGAGGGGTGGGGAGACCCAGTACTTC. It encodes CASSLGRGGETQYF.

The chain recombines TRBV13 with TRBJ1-1; the D is unclear. The CDR3 spans 13 residues. CDR1 PRHDT and CDR2 FYEKMQ come from the germline V gene (reference sequence). The V and J ends lost 5 bases and 3 bases respectively, with 10 bases between them. CDR3 in amino acids: CASSRTEDTEAFF. Written as DNA, the CDR3 is TGTGCCAGCAGCCGGACCGAGGACACTGAAGCTTTCTTT.

The chain has TRBV19 and TRBJ1-6; the match to TRBD1 covers 8 bases. V dropped 4 bases and J dropped 2; count of bases not matched to a gene: 7. CDR1 is LNHDA and CDR2 is SQIVND in the germline V gene (reference sequence). This CDR3 region has 17 residues. For the CDR3, the DNA is TGTGCCAGTAGTAGGGGTCTGGACAGGGCCTATAATTCACCCCTCCACTTT. Translated: CASSRGLDRAYNSPLHF.

The rearrangement joins TRBV7-5 to TRBJ2-4; the table's D call of TRBD1 was not tested on the DNA. TRBV7-5 is a pseudogene segment. The CDR3 has 19 residues. The CDR3 DNA sequence: TGTGTCAGAAGCTTAGCCACGGCAGGGGCCCGAGTAGCCAAAAACATTCAGTACTTC. Amino acid sequence: CVRSLATAGARVAKNIQYF.

The chain uses TRBV19 and TRBJ1-5; D is unresolved. CDR3 length: 14 residues. The V gene lost 3 bases and the J gene lost 1 base, with 7 bases spanning the gap. Germline V gene lookup returns CDR1 LNHDA and CDR2 SQIVND (reference sequence). As DNA, the CDR3 is TGTGCCAGTAGTATTGGTAGCAGCAATCAGCCCCAGCATTTT. This encodes CASSIGSSNQPQHF.

The chain is built from TRBV30 and TRBJ2-7, with D perhaps matching TRBD1 or TRBD2 (6 bases each). This CDR3 has 14 residues. V was cut by 8 bases and J by 2 bases, with 19 bases left in between. Germline values: CDR1 GTSNPN, CDR2 SVGIG (reference sequence). This CDR3 reads CALSRGSGAYEQYF. The CDR3 coding sequence is TGTGCCCTCTCTAGGGGGTCGGGGGCCTACGAGCAGTACTTC. Full variable domain (remainder filled in from reference TRBV30 and TRBJ2-7): SQTIHQWPATLVQPVGSPLSLECTVEGTSNPNLYWYRQAAGRGLQLLFYSVGIGQISSEVPQNLSASRPQDRQFILSSKKLLLSDSGFYLCALSRGSGAYEQYFGPGTRLTVT.

Points on this clone: The sample holds other DNA sequences that translate to the same CDR3. The rearrangement links TRBV19 to TRBJ2-2; D not resolved. Germline values: CDR1 LNHDA, CDR2 SQIVND (reference sequence). The CDR3 is 14 amino acids. V lost 6 bases and J 1 base, leaving 9 bases between the germline ends. The CDR3 DNA follows: TGTGCCAGTAGAACAGCCCTGAACACCGGGGAGCTGTTTTTT. Translated, it gives CASRTALNTGELFF. The complete variable domain, with remaining parts taken from reference TRBV19 and TRBJ2-2, reads DGGITQSPKYLFRKEGQNVTLSCEQNLNHDAMYWYRQDPGQGLRLIYYSQIVNDFQKGDIAEGYSVSREKKESFPLTVTSAQKNPTAFYLCASRTALNTGELFFGEGSRLTVL.

V is TRBV28 and J is TRBJ2-1; D is unresolved. Trimming removed 3 bases at V and 0 bases at J, with 6 bases between. Germline loops: CDR1 MDHEN, CDR2 SYDVKM. The CDR3 spans 14 residues. CDR3 DNA sequence: TGTGCCAGCAGTTTCGACCCCTCCTACAATGAGCAGTTCTTC. Its translation: CASSFDPSYNEQFF.

The chain employs TRBV6-5 and TRBJ1-2; weak D call: TRBD1 (6 bases). The V gene's germline CDR1 is MNHEY and CDR2 SVGAGI. This CDR3 comprises 13 residues. The V end was cut by 6 bases, the J end by 9 bases, with 17 bases between. CDR3 in amino acids: CASSEGDSLRYTF. The CDR3 DNA is TGTGCCAGCAGCGAGGGGGATTCCCTCCGCTACACCTTC.

V usage is TRBV5-1 and J usage is TRBJ1-1; the D gene is possibly TRBD1 (6 bases). The CDR3 covers 16 residues. Trimming stripped 0 bases from V and 4 bases from J, with 16 bases between. The germline V gene has CDR1 SGHRS and CDR2 YFSETQ. This CDR3 reads CASSLAVGARGTEAFF. In DNA form, the CDR3 reads TGCGCCAGCAGCTTGGCAGTGGGGGCGCGGGGCACTGAAGCTTTCTTT.

CDR3 loop: CASWSGQGTYGYTF. The CDR3 nucleotides read TGTGCCAGCTGGTCCGGACAGGGTACTTATGGCTACACCTTC. The V call is TRBV28, the J call TRBJ1-2; the match to TRBD1 covers 8 bases. The CDR3 loop spans 14 amino acids. V shed 8 bases and J 5 bases; nucleotides not matched to a gene: 10. Germline V CDR1 and CDR2: MDHEN, SYDVKM.

The chain joins TRBV6-5 to TRBJ2-5; tentatively, D is TRBD2 (6 bases). There are 15 residues in the CDR3. V was trimmed by 2 bases and J by 4 bases, leaving 14 bases between them. Germline CDR1 is MNHEY and CDR2 is SVGAGI. In DNA, the CDR3 is TGTGCCAGCAGTTACACGACTAGTACAACAGAGACCCAGTACTTC. Translated: CASSYTTSTTETQYF.

The chain combines TRBV28 with TRBJ1-1, with D unresolved. Germline lookup yields CDR1 MDHEN and CDR2 SYDVKM. The CDR3 length is 11 residues. V lost 6 bases and J lost 6, with 8 bases in between. CDR3 DNA: TGTGCCAGCAGGGCCGGGGCTGAAGCTTTCTTT. This gives the protein CASRAGAEAFF.

The CDR3 loop is CASSFRGMSNSPLHF. Written as DNA, the CDR3 is TGTGCCAGCAGCTTCCGGGGAATGAGTAATTCACCCCTCCACTTT. The J gene is TRBJ1-6, the V gene TRBV5-4, with no clear D. Trimming stripped 2 bases from V and 6 bases from J, with 12 bases between. The germline gives CDR1 SGHNT, CDR2 YYREEE (reference sequence). The CDR3 covers 15 residues.